One sample yielded the 3 T cell receptor beta chains listed below, sequenced in a study of Ad26.COV2.S vaccination and SARS-CoV-2 variants. Specified treatment: some 19 received Ad26.COV2.S at low or high dose, single or two shots; about 5 received placebo; per-sample allocation not given. It was on day 63 after the first vaccine or placebo injection that samples were taken. The repertoire was sequenced with immunoSEQ multiplex PCR; TCRdb's copy has only in-frame clones and lacks some. This table has about 350,000 clones, 85% to 90% appearing once. Source: peripheral blood, taken in a trial of Ad26.COV2.S vaccine versus placebo. Receptors were obtained from a person between 18 and 60 years old who received the Ad26.COV2.S COVID-19 vaccine or a placebo.

J is TRBJ2-5 and V is TRBV30; 11 bases align to TRBD2. This CDR3 comprises 16 residues. Per the germline V gene, CDR1 is GTSNPN and CDR2 is SVGIG (reference sequence). V shed 3 bases, J shed 4 bases, and the junction held 10 bases outside the gene matches. The CDR3: CAWSGIAGGALETQYF. The CDR3 DNA follows: TGTGCCTGGAGCGGAATAGCGGGAGGGGCTTTAGAGACCCAGTACTTC.

The chain couples TRBV28 to TRBJ1-1; D may be TRBD1 (5 bases). Trimming left V 5 bases short and J 3 bases short, with 25 bases between. This CDR3 comprises 18 residues. The germline gives CDR1 MDHEN, CDR2 SYDVKM. For the CDR3, the DNA is TGTGCCAGCAGTACCCCGATTCTGGCAGGGCGGCGTGACACTGAAGCTTTCTTT. Translated, it gives CASSTPILAGRRDTEAFF.

The chain links TRBV7-9 to TRBJ2-1, with TRBD2 identical over 10 bases. Germline CDR1 and CDR2: SEHNR and FQNEAQ (reference sequence). V lost 4 bases to trimming and J lost 7 bases; unmatched junction nucleotides: 13. The CDR3 runs to 17 residues. The CDR3, as DNA: TGTGCCAGCAGCTCCTCCTCAAACGGACTAGCGGTAAATGAGCAGTTCTTC. The encoded protein is CASSSSSNGLAVNEQFF.